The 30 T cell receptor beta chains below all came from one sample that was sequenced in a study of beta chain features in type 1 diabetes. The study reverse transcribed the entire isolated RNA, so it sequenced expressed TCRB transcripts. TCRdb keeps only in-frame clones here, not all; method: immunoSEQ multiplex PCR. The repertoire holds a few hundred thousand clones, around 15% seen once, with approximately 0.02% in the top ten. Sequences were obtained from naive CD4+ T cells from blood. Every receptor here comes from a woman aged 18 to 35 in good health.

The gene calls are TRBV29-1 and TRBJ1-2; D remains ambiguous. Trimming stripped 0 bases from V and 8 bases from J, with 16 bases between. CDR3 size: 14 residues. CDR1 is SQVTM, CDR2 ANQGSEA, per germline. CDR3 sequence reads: CSVEEQSLVRGYTF. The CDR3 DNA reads TGCAGCGTTGAAGAGCAGTCGTTGGTGCGGGGCTACACCTTC. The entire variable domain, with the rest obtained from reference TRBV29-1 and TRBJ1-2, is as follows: SAVISQKPSRDICQRGTSLTIQCQVDSQVTMMFWYRQQPGQSLTLIATANQGSEATYESGFVIDKFPISRPNLTFSTLTVSNMSPEDSSIYLCSVEEQSLVRGYTFGSGTRLTVV.

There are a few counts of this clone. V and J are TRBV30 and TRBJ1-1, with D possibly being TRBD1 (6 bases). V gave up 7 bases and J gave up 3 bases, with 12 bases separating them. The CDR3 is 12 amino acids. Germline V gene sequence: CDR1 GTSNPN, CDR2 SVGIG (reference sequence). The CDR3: CASSGAHTEAFF. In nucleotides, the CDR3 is TGTGCCTCCTCAGGGGCCCACACTGAAGCTTTCTTT.

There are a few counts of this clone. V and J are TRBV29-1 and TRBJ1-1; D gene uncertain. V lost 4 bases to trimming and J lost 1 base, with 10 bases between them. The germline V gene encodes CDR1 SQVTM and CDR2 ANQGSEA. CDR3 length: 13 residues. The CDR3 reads CSVVVTQNTEAFF. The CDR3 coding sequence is TGCAGCGTTGTCGTTACTCAGAACACTGAAGCTTTCTTT.

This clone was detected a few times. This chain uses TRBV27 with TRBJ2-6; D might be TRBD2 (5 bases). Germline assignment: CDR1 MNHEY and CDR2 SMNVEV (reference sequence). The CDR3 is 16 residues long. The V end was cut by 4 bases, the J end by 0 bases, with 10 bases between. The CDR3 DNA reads TGTGCCAGCAGTTCCCGTCGGGGCTCTGGGGCCAACGTCCTGACTTTC. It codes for CASSSRRGSGANVLTF. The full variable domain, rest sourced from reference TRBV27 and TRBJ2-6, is EAQVTQNPRYLITVTGKKLTVTCSQNMNHEYMSWYRQDPGLGLRQIYYSMNVEVTDKGDVPEGYKVSRKEKRNFPLILESPSPNQTSLYFCASSSRRGSGANVLTFGAGSRLTVL.

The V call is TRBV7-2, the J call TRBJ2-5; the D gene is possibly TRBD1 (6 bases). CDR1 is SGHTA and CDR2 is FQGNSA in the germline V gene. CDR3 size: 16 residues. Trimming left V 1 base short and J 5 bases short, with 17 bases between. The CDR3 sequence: CASSLGGPRGGETQYF. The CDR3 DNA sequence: TGTGCCAGCAGCTTAGGGGGGCCTCGAGGCGGTGAGACCCAGTACTTC.

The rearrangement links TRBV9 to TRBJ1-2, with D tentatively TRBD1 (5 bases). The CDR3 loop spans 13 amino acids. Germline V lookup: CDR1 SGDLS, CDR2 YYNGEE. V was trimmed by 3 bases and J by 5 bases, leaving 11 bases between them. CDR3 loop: CASSGGTEYGYTF. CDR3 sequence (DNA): TGTGCCAGCAGCGGCGGGACGGAATATGGCTACACCTTC.

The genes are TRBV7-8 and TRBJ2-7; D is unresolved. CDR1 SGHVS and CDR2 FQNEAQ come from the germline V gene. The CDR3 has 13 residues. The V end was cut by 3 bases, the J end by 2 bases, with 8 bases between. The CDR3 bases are TGTGCCAGCAGCTTGGCCAGAACCTACGAGCAGTACTTC. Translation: CASSLARTYEQYF.

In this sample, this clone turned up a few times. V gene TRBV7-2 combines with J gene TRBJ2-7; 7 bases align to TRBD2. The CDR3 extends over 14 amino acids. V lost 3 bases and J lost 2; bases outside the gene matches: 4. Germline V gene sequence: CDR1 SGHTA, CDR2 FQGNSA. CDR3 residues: CASSLGRATYEQYF. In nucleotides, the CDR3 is TGTGCCAGCAGCTTGGGGAGGGCCACCTACGAGCAGTACTTC.

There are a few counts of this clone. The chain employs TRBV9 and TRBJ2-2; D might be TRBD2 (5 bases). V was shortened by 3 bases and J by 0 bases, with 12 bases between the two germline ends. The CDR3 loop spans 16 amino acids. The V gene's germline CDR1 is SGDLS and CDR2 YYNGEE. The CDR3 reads CASSASSRTNTGELFF. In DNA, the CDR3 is TGTGCCAGCAGCGCCTCTAGCAGAACGAACACCGGGGAGCTGTTTTTT.

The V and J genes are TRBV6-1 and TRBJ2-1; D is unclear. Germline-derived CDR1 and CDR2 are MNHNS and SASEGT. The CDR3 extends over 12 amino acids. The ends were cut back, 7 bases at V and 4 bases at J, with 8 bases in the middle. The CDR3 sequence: CASTVQYNEQFF. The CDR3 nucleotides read TGTGCCAGCACAGTCCAATACAATGAGCAGTTCTTC.

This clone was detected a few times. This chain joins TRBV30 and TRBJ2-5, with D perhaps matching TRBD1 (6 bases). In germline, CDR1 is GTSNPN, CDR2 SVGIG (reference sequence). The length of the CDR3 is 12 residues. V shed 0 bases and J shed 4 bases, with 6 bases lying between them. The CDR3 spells CAWSVQGETQYF. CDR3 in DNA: TGTGCCTGGAGTGTACAGGGAGAGACCCAGTACTTC.

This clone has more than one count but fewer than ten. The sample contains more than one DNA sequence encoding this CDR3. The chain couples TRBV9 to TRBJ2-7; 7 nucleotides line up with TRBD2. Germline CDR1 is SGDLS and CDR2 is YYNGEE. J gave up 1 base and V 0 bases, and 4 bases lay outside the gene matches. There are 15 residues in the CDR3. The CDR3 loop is CASSVGLAGSYEQYF. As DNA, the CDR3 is TGTGCCAGCAGCGTAGGACTAGCCGGATCCTACGAGCAGTACTTC.

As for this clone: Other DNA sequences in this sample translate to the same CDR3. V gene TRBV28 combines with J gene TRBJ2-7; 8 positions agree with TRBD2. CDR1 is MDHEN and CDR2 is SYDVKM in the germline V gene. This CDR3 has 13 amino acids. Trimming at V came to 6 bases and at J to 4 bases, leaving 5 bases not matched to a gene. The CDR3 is CASSAGGRYEQYF. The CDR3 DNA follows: TGTGCCAGCAGCGCGGGGGGACGGTACGAGCAGTACTTC.

The CDR3 nucleotides read TGTGCCAGCAGTTCGGGACAGGGGGGACTGGGAGCTTTCTTT. This translates into CASSSGQGGLGAFF. The rearrangement links TRBV28 to TRBJ1-1, with TRBD1 matching over 11 bases. Germline CDR1 is MDHEN and CDR2 is SYDVKM. The CDR3 length is 14 residues. The V segment lost 4 bases and the J segment 10 bases; nucleotides outside the gene matches: 8. Combining the CDR3 with reference TRBV28 and TRBJ1-1 gives the whole variable domain DVKVTQSSRYLVKRTGEKVFLECVQDMDHENMFWYRQDPGLGLRLIYFSYDVKMKEKGDIPEGYSVSREKKERFSLILESASTNQTSMYLCASSSGQGGLGAFFGQGTRLTVV.

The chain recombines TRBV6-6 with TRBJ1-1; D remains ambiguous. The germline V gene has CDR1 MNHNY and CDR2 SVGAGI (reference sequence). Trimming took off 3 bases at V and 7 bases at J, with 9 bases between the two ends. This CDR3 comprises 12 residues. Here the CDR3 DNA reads TGTGCCAGCAGTTATTCCACGAGTGAAGCTTTCTTT. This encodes CASSYSTSEAFF.

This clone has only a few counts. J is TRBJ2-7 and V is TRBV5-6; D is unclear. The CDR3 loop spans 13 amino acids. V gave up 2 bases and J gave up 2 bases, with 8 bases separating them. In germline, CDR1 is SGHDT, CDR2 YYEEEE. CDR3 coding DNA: TGTGCCAGCAGCTTTTCAGGAACCTACGAGCAGTACTTC. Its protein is CASSFSGTYEQYF.

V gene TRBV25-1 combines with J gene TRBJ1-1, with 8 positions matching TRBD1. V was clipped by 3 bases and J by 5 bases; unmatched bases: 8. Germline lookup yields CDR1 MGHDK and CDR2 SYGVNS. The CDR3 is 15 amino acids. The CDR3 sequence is CASSEIDRGYTEAFF. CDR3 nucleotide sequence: TGTGCCAGCAGTGAGATCGACAGGGGATATACTGAAGCTTTCTTT.

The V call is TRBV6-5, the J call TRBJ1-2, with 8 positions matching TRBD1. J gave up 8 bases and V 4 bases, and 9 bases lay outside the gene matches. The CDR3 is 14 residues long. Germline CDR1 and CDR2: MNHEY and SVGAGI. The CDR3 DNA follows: TGTGCCAGCAGTTGGACAGGGCGAGGAGGGGGCTACACCTTC. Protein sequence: CASSWTGRGGGYTF.

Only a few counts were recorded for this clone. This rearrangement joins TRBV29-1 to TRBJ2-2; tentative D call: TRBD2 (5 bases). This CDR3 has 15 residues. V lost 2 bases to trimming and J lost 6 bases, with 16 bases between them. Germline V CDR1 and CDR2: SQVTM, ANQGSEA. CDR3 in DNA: TGCAGCGTTGAAAGCGGCACGCTGCCCTCCGGGGAGCTGTTTTTT. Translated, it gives CSVESGTLPSGELFF.

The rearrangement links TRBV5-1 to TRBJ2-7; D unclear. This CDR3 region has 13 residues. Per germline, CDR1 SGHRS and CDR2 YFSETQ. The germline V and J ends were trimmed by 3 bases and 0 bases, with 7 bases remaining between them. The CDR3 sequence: CASSWAGSYEQYF. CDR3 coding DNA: TGCGCCAGCAGCTGGGCCGGCTCCTACGAGCAGTACTTC.

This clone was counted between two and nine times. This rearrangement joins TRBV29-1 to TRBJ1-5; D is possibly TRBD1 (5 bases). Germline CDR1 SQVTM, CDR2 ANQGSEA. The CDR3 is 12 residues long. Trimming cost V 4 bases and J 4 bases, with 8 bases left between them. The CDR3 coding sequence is TGCAGCGTTGGGGGGGATAATCAGCCCCAGCATTTT. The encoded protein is CSVGGDNQPQHF.

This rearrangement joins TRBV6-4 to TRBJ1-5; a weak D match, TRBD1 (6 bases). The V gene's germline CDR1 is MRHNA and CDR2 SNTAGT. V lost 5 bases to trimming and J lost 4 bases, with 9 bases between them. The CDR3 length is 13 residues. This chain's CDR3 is CASSPDRNQPQHF. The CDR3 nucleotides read TGTGCCAGCAGTCCCGACAGGAATCAGCCCCAGCATTTT.

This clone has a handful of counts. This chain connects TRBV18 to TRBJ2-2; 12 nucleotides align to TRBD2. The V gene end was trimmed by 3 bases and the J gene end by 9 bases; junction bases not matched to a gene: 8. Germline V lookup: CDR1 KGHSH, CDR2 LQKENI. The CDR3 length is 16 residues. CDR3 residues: CASSPQRLAGDRELFF. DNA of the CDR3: TGTGCCAGCTCACCCCAACGACTAGCGGGAGATCGGGAGCTGTTTTTT.

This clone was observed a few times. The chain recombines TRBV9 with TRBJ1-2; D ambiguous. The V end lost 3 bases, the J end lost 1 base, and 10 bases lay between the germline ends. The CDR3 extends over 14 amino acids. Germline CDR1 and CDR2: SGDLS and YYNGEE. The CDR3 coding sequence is TGTGCCAGCAGCGCGGGAGGGTTTAACTATGGCTACACCTTC. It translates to CASSAGGFNYGYTF.

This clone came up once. The DNA of the CDR3 is TGTGCCAGCAGTTGGACTGAGTATGGCTACACCTTC. Translated, it gives CASSWTEYGYTF. The chain links TRBV2 to TRBJ1-2; D is unclear. Germline loops: CDR1 SNHLY, CDR2 FYNNEI. The CDR3 has 12 amino acids. Trimming shortened V by 5 bases and J by 5 bases, and 9 bases separated the two germline ends.

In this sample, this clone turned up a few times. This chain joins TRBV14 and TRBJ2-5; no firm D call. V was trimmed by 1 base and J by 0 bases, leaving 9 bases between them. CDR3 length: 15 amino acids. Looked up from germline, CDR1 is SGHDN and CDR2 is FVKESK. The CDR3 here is CASSQVSQNQETQYF. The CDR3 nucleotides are TGTGCCAGCAGCCAAGTCTCACAGAACCAAGAGACCCAGTACTTC.

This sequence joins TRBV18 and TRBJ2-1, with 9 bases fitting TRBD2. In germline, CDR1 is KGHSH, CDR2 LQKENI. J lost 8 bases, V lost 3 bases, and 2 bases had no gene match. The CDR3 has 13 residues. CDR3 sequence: CASSPGLAYEQFF. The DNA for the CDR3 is TGTGCCAGCTCACCGGGACTAGCCTATGAGCAGTTCTTC. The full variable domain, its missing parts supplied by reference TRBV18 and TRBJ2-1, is NAGVMQNPRHLVRRRGQEARLRCSPMKGHSHVYWYRQLPEEGLKFMVYLQKENIIDESGMPKERFSAEFPKEGPSILRIQQVVRGDSAAYFCASSPGLAYEQFFGPGTRLTVL.

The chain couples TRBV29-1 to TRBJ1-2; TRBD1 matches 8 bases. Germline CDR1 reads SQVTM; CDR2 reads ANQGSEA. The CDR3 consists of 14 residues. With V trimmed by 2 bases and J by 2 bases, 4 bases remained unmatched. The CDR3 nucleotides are TGCAGCGTTGAACGGACAGGGCTCAACTATGGCTACACCTTC. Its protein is CSVERTGLNYGYTF.

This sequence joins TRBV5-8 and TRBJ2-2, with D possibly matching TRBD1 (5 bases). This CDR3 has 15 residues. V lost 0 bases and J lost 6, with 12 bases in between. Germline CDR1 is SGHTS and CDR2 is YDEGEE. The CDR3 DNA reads TGTGCCAGCAGCTTGGCCAGGGCAGTTGCCGGGGAGCTGTTTTTT. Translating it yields CASSLARAVAGELFF.

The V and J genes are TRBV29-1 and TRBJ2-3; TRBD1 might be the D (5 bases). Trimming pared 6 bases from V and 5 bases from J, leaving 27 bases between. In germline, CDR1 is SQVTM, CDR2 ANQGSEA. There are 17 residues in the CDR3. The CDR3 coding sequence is TGCAGCGTGGGCGCGTGGTTCGGGCAGGGAAGGATAGATACGCAGTATTTT. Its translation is CSVGAWFGQGRIDTQYF.